Following are 6 T cell receptor beta chains from one sample sequenced in a study of blood T cell repertoires in COVID-19. Using immunoSEQ multiplex PCR, the repertoire was profiled, and TCRdb retains in-frame clones only, with some absent. The sample lists roughly 200,000 clones; nearly 90% were seen once. The source material was peripheral blood. All receptors come from a man aged 50 to 60 with COVID-19, enrolled during active disease.

In this sample, this clone turned up a few times. The chain combines TRBV10-1 with TRBJ2-2; maybe TRBD2 (5 bases). The germline gives CDR1 WNHNN, CDR2 SYGVQD (reference sequence). This CDR3 comprises 14 residues. V lost 1 base, J lost 7 bases, and 10 bases lay in between. CDR3 nucleotides: TGCGCCAGCAGTGAGTTAGGACTTTACGGGGAGCTGTTTTTT. This codes for CASSELGLYGELFF.

The chain recombines TRBV7-9 with TRBJ2-1; 12 bases align to TRBD2. The CDR3 is 15 residues long. With 5 bases clipped from V and 8 bases from J, the junction kept 7 bases outside the gene matches. Germline CDR1 reads SEHNR; CDR2 reads FQNEAQ (reference sequence). CDR3 bases: TGTGCCAGCAGCCCCCTAGCGGGGGGGCCTTATGAGCAGTTCTTC. It encodes CASSPLAGGPYEQFF.

The chain couples TRBV6-5 to TRBJ2-7; D remains ambiguous. The germline CDR1 and CDR2 sequences are MNHEY and SVGAGI. The CDR3 runs 13 residues. The V end was cut by 6 bases, the J end by 0 bases, with 9 bases between. Here the CDR3 DNA reads TGTGCCAGCAGCTCTTCGGGCTCCTACGAGCAGTACTTC. Amino acid sequence: CASSSSGSYEQYF.

This chain links TRBV5-4 with TRBJ2-7; 14 nucleotides line up with TRBD2. The J segment lost 2 bases and the V segment lost 3 bases, leaving 4 bases of the junction unmatched. Germline lookup yields CDR1 SGHNT and CDR2 YYREEE (reference sequence). CDR3 size: 16 residues. As DNA, the CDR3 is TGTGCCAGCAGCTCCTGGACTAGCGGGAGGCCCTACGAGCAGTACTTC. It yields the protein CASSSWTSGRPYEQYF.

The chain combines TRBV19 with TRBJ1-5, with TRBD1 matching 8 bases. The CDR3 spans 13 residues. Trimming at V came to 4 bases and at J to 6 bases, leaving 2 bases not matched to a gene. Germline values: CDR1 LNHDA, CDR2 SQIVND (reference sequence). The CDR3 DNA sequence: TGTGCCAGTAGTACGGACAGGGTTCAGCCCCAGCATTTT. It encodes CASSTDRVQPQHF.

The rearrangement uses TRBV7-2 and TRBJ2-7, with 8 bases fitting TRBD2. V lost 4 bases and J lost 3; bases outside the gene matches: 5. The germline V gene encodes CDR1 SGHTA and CDR2 FQGNSA. This CDR3 comprises 14 residues. The CDR3 is CASSSTGGLYEQYF. The CDR3 DNA follows: TGTGCCAGCAGCTCGACGGGGGGGCTCTACGAGCAGTACTTC.